These 17 T cell receptor beta chains originate from one sample sequenced in a study of shared clonotypes between healthy human individuals. Produced via immunoSEQ multiplex PCR; TCRdb's table is partial and in-frame only. Here the sample spans about 2.4 million clones, more than 90% being singletons. The material sequenced was naive CD4+ T cells sorted from blood. The subset is: CD45RA+ positively selected. All receptors derive from a young man in good health.

This chain uses TRBV29-1 with TRBJ1-4; maybe TRBD1 (6 bases). The CDR3 is 15 amino acids. Germline-derived CDR1 and CDR2 are SQVTM and ANQGSEA. V lost 6 bases, J lost 1 base, and 15 bases lay in between. DNA for the CDR3: TGCAGCGTGGACGAAGGGGGGGGAACTAATGAAAAACTGTTTTTT. Amino acids: CSVDEGGGTNEKLFF.

The CDR3 sequence: CSVVTGLYYEQYF. CDR3 nucleotide sequence: TGCAGCGTTGTGACAGGGCTTTACTACGAGCAGTACTTC. The rearrangement uses TRBV29-1 and TRBJ2-7; 7 bases agree with TRBD1. The germline CDR1 and CDR2 sequences are SQVTM and ANQGSEA. The CDR3 is made up of 13 amino acids. The V gene end was trimmed by 4 bases and the J gene end by 3 bases; junction bases not matched to a gene: 6.

This clone showed up just a few times. The V call is TRBV21-1, the J call TRBJ1-5; no DNA check was done on the table's D call, TRBD1. TRBV21-1 is classified as a pseudogene. CDR3 length equals 15 residues. DNA of the CDR3: TGTGCCAGCAGCAAAGTCCGGACAGGGGTTCAGCCCCAGCATTTT. Amino acid sequence: CASSKVRTGVQPQHF.

The chain carries TRBV5-1 and TRBJ2-2; 8 bases map to TRBD1. The CDR3 consists of 15 residues. Trimming removed 6 bases from V and 4 bases from J; junction bases left unmatched: 8. Germline CDR1 and CDR2: SGHRS and YFSETQ. The CDR3 protein is CASTKDRGGTGELFF. The CDR3 nucleotides are TGCGCCAGCACCAAAGACAGGGGCGGCACCGGGGAGCTGTTTTTT.

The rearrangement links TRBV9 to TRBJ2-3; perhaps TRBD2 as D (6 bases). CDR1 and CDR2 (germline): SGDLS, YYNGEE. Trimming removed 4 bases from V and 5 bases from J, with 17 bases in between. This CDR3 has 15 amino acids. CDR3 bases: TGTGCCAGCAGCATCCGGGACTCATATCAAGATACGCAGTATTTT. Protein: CASSIRDSYQDTQYF. Full variable domain (rest looked up from reference TRBV9 and TRBJ2-3): DSGVTQTPKHLITATGQRVTLRCSPRSGDLSVYWYQQSLDQGLQFLIQYYNGEERAKGNILERFSAQQFPDLHSELNLSSLELGDSALYFCASSIRDSYQDTQYFGPGTRLTVL.

The chain uses TRBV9 and TRBJ2-1; no definite D call. V lost 4 bases and J 5 bases, leaving 16 bases between the germline ends. CDR1 is SGDLS and CDR2 is YYNGEE in the germline V gene. This CDR3 spans 15 amino acids. Here the CDR3 reads CASSPAPWANNEQFF. Written as DNA, the CDR3 is TGTGCCAGCAGCCCCGCGCCCTGGGCGAACAATGAGCAGTTCTTC.

A single count supports this clone. The identical CDR3 is also encoded by other nucleotide sequences in the sample. The chain has TRBV18 and TRBJ2-5; unclear D gene. The germline V gene has CDR1 KGHSH and CDR2 LQKENI. The CDR3 has 12 residues. Trimming shortened V by 0 bases and J by 5 bases, and 4 bases separated the two germline ends. As DNA, the CDR3 is TGTGCCAGCTCACCACCGCTGGAGACCCAGTACTTC. It is translated as CASSPPLETQYF.

This chain joins TRBV27 and TRBJ2-3; TRBD1 might be the D (6 bases). The CDR3 is made up of 15 amino acids. CDR1 and CDR2 from the germline V gene are MNHEY and SMNVEV (reference sequence). V lost 7 bases, J lost 1 base, and 15 bases lay in between. In DNA, the CDR3 is TGTGCCAGCACAAACTGGGACACACGCACAGATACGCAGTATTTT. Protein: CASTNWDTRTDTQYF.

This sequence joins TRBV20-1 and TRBJ2-7; D ambiguous. In germline, CDR1 is DFQATT, CDR2 SNEGSKA (reference sequence). V lost 7 bases, J lost 2 bases, and 9 bases lay in between. The CDR3 is 11 amino acids. The CDR3 sequence is CSVLRTYEQYF. In nucleotides, the CDR3 is TGCAGTGTGCTGAGGACCTACGAGCAGTACTTC.

This chain uses TRBV10-3 with TRBJ1-1; no reliable D call. Germline-derived CDR1 and CDR2 are ENHRY and SYGVKD. The V end lost 2 bases, the J end lost 3 bases, and 10 bases lay between the germline ends. The CDR3 consists of 14 residues. CDR3 sequence: CAISEEGRYTEAFF. CDR3 nucleotides: TGTGCCATCAGTGAGGAAGGGAGATACACTGAAGCTTTCTTT.

The V and J genes are TRBV5-1 and TRBJ2-7; 7 positions match TRBD1. The length of the CDR3 is 14 residues. V was clipped by 3 bases and J by 3 bases; unmatched bases: 6. Germline V gives CDR1 SGHRS, CDR2 YFSETQ. CDR3 region: CASSSDRTIYEQYF. The DNA for the CDR3 is TGCGCCAGCAGCTCGGACAGGACGATCTACGAGCAGTACTTC.

The CDR3 DNA follows: TGTGCCAGCACCCGACTCGATCAGCCCCAGCATTTT. Translation: CASTRLDQPQHF. The chain uses TRBV28 and TRBJ1-5, with D hard to call. CDR3 size: 12 residues. Germline CDR1 is MDHEN and CDR2 is SYDVKM. V was trimmed by 7 bases and J by 5 bases, leaving 9 bases between them.

The chain couples TRBV7-2 to TRBJ1-2; possibly TRBD1 for D (5 bases). From germline, CDR1 is SGHTA and CDR2 FQGNSA. Trimming pared 1 base from V and 7 bases from J, leaving 13 bases between. The CDR3 sequence is 14 residues long. CDR3 sequence (DNA): TGTGCCAGCAGCTTAGAAGCGGGACGTGCTGGCTACACCTTC. Its protein is CASSLEAGRAGYTF.

On this clone itself: Other nucleotide sequences in the sample specify the same CDR3. V is TRBV7-2 and J is TRBJ2-1; 8 positions agree with TRBD1. V was pared by 5 bases and J by 0 bases, with 3 bases of the junction left unmatched. This CDR3 has 15 residues. The germline V gene has CDR1 SGHTA and CDR2 FQGNSA. As DNA, the CDR3 is TGTGCCAGCAGCCTAGGGACAGGCTCCTACAATGAGCAGTTCTTC. Translating it yields CASSLGTGSYNEQFF. Together with reference TRBV7-2 and TRBJ2-1, the CDR3 gives the full variable domain: GAGVSQSPSNKVTEKGKDVELRCDPISGHTALYWYRQSLGQGLEFLIYFQGNSAPDKSGLPSDRFSAERTGGSVSTLTIQRTQQEDSAVYLCASSLGTGSYNEQFFGPGTRLTVL.

The chain uses TRBV2 and TRBJ1-1; 10 bases agree with TRBD1. This CDR3 region has 15 residues. After removal of 4 bases from V and 4 bases from J, the junction contained 6 bases not matched to a gene. Germline lookup yields CDR1 SNHLY and CDR2 FYNNEI. The CDR3 spells CASSARQGATTEAFF. The DNA of the CDR3 is TGTGCCAGCAGTGCCCGACAGGGGGCGACCACTGAAGCTTTCTTT.

The rearrangement links TRBV10-3 to TRBJ1-5, with 7 bases that match TRBD1. This CDR3 has 13 amino acids. CDR1 and CDR2 (germline): ENHRY, SYGVKD. The junction had 5 bases not matched to a gene; V was cut back by 9 bases and J by 3 bases. CDR3 nucleotides: TGTGCCATTAGACAGGGAAACAATCAGCCCCAGCATTTT. As protein: CAIRQGNNQPQHF.

The chain combines TRBV5-1 with TRBJ2-1, with 13 bases identical to TRBD2. Germline values: CDR1 SGHRS, CDR2 YFSETQ. V gave up 0 bases and J gave up 4 bases; unmatched junction bases: 10. The CDR3 extends over 19 amino acids. The CDR3 spells CASSLGLAGGPSEYNEQFF. CDR3 nucleotides: TGCGCCAGCAGCTTGGGACTAGCGGGAGGCCCATCCGAGTACAATGAGCAGTTCTTC.